The entry below gives a single TCR beta chain sequence along with its context. Its antigen is not known. Clones were sequenced by immunoSEQ multiplex PCR, and TCRdb holds only the in-frame ones, with some missing. This sample has 1,500,000 or so clones, with approximately 97% found just once. These data come from a study of shared clonotypes between healthy human individuals. The CDR3 runs 13 residues. Germline V gene data show CDR1 as SGHNT and CDR2 as YYREEE (reference sequence). Unmatched junction bases numbered 3, after V lost 4 bases and J lost 7 bases. Study results and limitations: Across a handful of donors, naive CD4 shared around 5%, naive CD8 over 3%, memory CD4 roughly 2.3%, memory CD8 more than 0.35%. Clonotypes shared by all four sorted-subset donors had higher generation probabilities than non-shared clonotypes.

V is TRBV5-4 and J is TRBJ2-5; 11 nucleotides match TRBD1. The specimen was naive CD4+ T cells sorted from blood. Subset defined: CD45RA+ positively selected. This sequence originates from a young man in good health. The CDR3 DNA follows: TGTGCCAGCAGCATCGGGACAGGGGGGACCCAGTACTTC. As protein: CASSIGTGGTQYF.